These 15 T cell receptor beta chains were all obtained from the same sample, sequenced in a study of blood T cell repertoires in COVID-19. The repertoire was sequenced with immunoSEQ multiplex PCR; TCRdb's copy has only in-frame clones and lacks some. Of about 43,000 clones listed, about 91% are singletons. Specimen: peripheral blood. These receptor sequences come from a man aged 60 to 69 with active COVID-19.

The chain couples TRBV5-1 to TRBJ2-2, with 9 bases aligning to TRBD2. The germline V gene encodes CDR1 SGHRS and CDR2 YFSETQ. V was pared by 0 bases and J by 6 bases, with 15 bases of the junction left unmatched. The CDR3 runs to 19 residues. The CDR3 nucleotides are TGCGCCAGCAGCTTGGGGGGACTAGCTTTATCCGGACGGTCCGGGGAGCTGTTTTTT. Protein: CASSLGGLALSGRSGELFF.

The V gene is TRBV13, the J gene TRBJ1-2, with D unresolved. Trimming shortened V by 5 bases and J by 7 bases, and 17 bases separated the two germline ends. The CDR3 loop spans 14 amino acids. The germline V gene has CDR1 PRHDT and CDR2 FYEKMQ (reference sequence). The CDR3 DNA is TGTGCCAGCAGCCTCCCCGGGGAGGGTAGTGGCTACACCTTC. It codes for CASSLPGEGSGYTF.

V usage is TRBV5-1 and J usage is TRBJ2-7; 13 bases match TRBD2. CDR1 SGHRS and CDR2 YFSETQ come from the germline V gene. V was pared by 4 bases and J by 1 base, with 5 bases of the junction left unmatched. The CDR3 has 16 amino acids. CDR3 protein: CASSIEGLAGSYEQYF. In DNA, the CDR3 is TGCGCCAGCAGCATAGAGGGACTAGCGGGATCCTACGAGCAGTACTTC.

The chain links TRBV30 to TRBJ2-3; 7 positions match TRBD1. The CDR3 length is 15 residues. The junction had 8 bases not matched to a gene; V was cut back by 2 bases and J by 3 bases. CDR1 is GTSNPN, CDR2 SVGIG, per germline (reference sequence). The CDR3 sequence: CAWSNEQGRTDTQYF. CDR3 DNA: TGTGCCTGGAGTAACGAACAGGGGAGAACAGATACGCAGTATTTT.

The CDR3 nucleotides read TGTGCCAGCAGCGTAGGACAGGGCAGGATGGGGTACTTC. Its translation is CASSVGQGRMGYF. V usage is TRBV5-6 and J usage is TRBJ2-5, with 8 bases matching TRBD1. In germline, CDR1 is SGHDT, CDR2 YYEEEE. Trimming took 4 bases from V and 13 from J; bases not matched to a gene: 12. CDR3 length: 13 residues. The variable domain in full, with the rest retrieved from reference TRBV5-6 and TRBJ2-5, is DAGVTQSPTHLIKTRGQQVTLRCSPKSGHDTVSWYQQALGQGPQFIFQYYEEEERQRGNFPDRFSGHQFPNYSSELNVNALLLGDSALYLCASSVGQGRMGYFGPGTRLLVL.

The chain combines TRBV5-4 with TRBJ1-1; 8 nucleotides agree with TRBD1. Germline CDR1 SGHNT, CDR2 YYREEE (reference sequence). CDR3 length equals 14 residues. Trimming took 0 bases from V and 4 from J; bases not matched to a gene: 2. Here the CDR3 DNA reads TGTGCCAGCAGCTTGGAACAGGGGGGCACTGAAGCTTTCTTT. As protein: CASSLEQGGTEAFF.

J is TRBJ1-6 and V is TRBV11-2; 9 nucleotides agree with TRBD1. The V gene's germline CDR1 is SGHAT and CDR2 FQNNGV. The CDR3 is 17 residues long. Trimming cost V 6 bases and J 7 bases; bases outside gene matches: 13. Written as DNA, the CDR3 is TGTGCCAGCAGTCAAACAGGGGGCGCGGTAAGGAATTCACCCCTCCACTTT. Translating gives CASSQTGGAVRNSPLHF. The full variable domain, completed using reference TRBV11-2 and TRBJ1-6, is EAGVAQSPRYKIIEKRQSVAFWCNPISGHATLYWYQQILGQGPKLLIQFQNNGVVDDSQLPKDRFSAERLKGVDSTLKIQPAKLEDSAVYLCASSQTGGAVRNSPLHFGNGTRLTVT.

The V call is TRBV28, the J call TRBJ1-5; 9 bases agree with TRBD1. V was pared by 3 bases and J by 7 bases, with 10 bases of the junction left unmatched. Germline V gives CDR1 MDHEN, CDR2 SYDVKM. The CDR3 runs 16 residues. CDR3 sequence (DNA): TGTGCCAGCAGTTTGGGGACAGGGCCTGTCCCGCAGCCCCAGCATTTT. Amino acid sequence: CASSLGTGPVPQPQHF. The variable domain in full, with the rest retrieved from reference TRBV28 and TRBJ1-5, is DVKVTQSSRYLVKRTGEKVFLECVQDMDHENMFWYRQDPGLGLRLIYFSYDVKMKEKGDIPEGYSVSREKKERFSLILESASTNQTSMYLCASSLGTGPVPQPQHFGDGTRLSIL.

This clone was counted between two and nine times. The chain combines TRBV15 with TRBJ2-2, with D maybe TRBD2 (6 bases). The CDR3 has 15 amino acids. Between the trimmed V and J ends, which lost 7 bases and 6 bases, there was a span of 18 bases. In germline, CDR1 is LNHNV, CDR2 YYDKDF (reference sequence). The CDR3 reads CATNFGRPGAGELFF. CDR3 sequence (DNA): TGTGCCACCAATTTTGGGAGGCCGGGCGCCGGGGAGCTGTTTTTT.

This clone was found once. V is TRBV6-4 and J is TRBJ1-2, with a weak D call TRBD1 (6 bases). Looked up from germline, CDR1 is MRHNA and CDR2 is SNTAGT. With 2 bases removed from V and 7 bases from J, the gap between germline ends came to 8 bases. This CDR3 comprises 12 residues. In DNA form, the CDR3 reads TGTGCCAGCAGTGACCTCAGGGGTGGCTACACCTTC. Its translation is CASSDLRGGYTF.

The chain uses TRBV29-1 and TRBJ2-1, with 7 bases that match TRBD2. Trimming took 2 bases from V and 5 from J; bases not matched to a gene: 12. Germline V gene lookup returns CDR1 SQVTM and CDR2 ANQGSEA. This CDR3 contains 16 residues. Here the CDR3 DNA reads TGCAGCGTTGAACTGACCCGGGGGGTAAAGAACAATGAGCAGTTCTTC. Translated, it gives CSVELTRGVKNNEQFF.

In regard to this clone: One end of the junction is discordant with germline, which a read error may explain. The chain combines TRBV24-1 with TRBJ2-1; 10 bases are a match to TRBD2. This CDR3 spans 16 amino acids. Germline lookup yields CDR1 KGHDR and CDR2 SFDVKD. The CDR3 bases are TGTGCCACCAGTGACCCACTAGCGGGGCCCTACGATGAGCAGTTCTTC. Protein: CATSDPLAGPYDEQFF.

This clone appeared a few times. CDR3 sequence: CTSSHLLAGEAADTQYF. CDR3 coding DNA: TGCACCAGCAGCCATTTACTAGCGGGAGAGGCCGCAGATACGCAGTATTTT. J is TRBJ2-3 and V is TRBV1; TRBD2 is the table's D call and was not checked against the DNA. TRBV1 is noted as a pseudogene. There are 17 residues in the CDR3.

V usage is TRBV21-1 and J usage is TRBJ2-1; the table assigns TRBD1, which was not confirmed against the DNA. TRBV21-1 is reported as a pseudogene. This CDR3 is built from 20 residues. CDR3 in DNA: TGTGCCAGCAGCAAAGCTTCCGGGACAGGGGACAAGAACGCCGTTAATGAGCAGTTCTTC. Its protein is CASSKASGTGDKNAVNEQFF.

This clone has a single count. This sequence joins TRBV5-1 and TRBJ2-5; 10 bases are shared with TRBD1. V lost 0 bases, J lost 5 bases, and 4 bases stayed unmatched. Germline V CDR1 and CDR2: SGHRS, YFSETQ. The CDR3 consists of 15 residues. CDR3 coding DNA: TGCGCCAGCAGCTTGGAGACAGGGGGCAGCGAGACCCAGTACTTC. This codes for CASSLETGGSETQYF.